Included here is one T cell receptor beta chain sequence, with context. Its antigen remains unidentified. Produced via immunoSEQ multiplex PCR; TCRdb's table is partial and in-frame only. Of 15,000 to 20,000 clones in the sample, around 80% were seen once. Germline V gene sequence: CDR1 SNHLY, CDR2 FYNNEI. Trimming stripped 2 bases from V and 0 bases from J, with 8 bases between. The CDR3 spans 16 residues. This sample is drawn from a study of ipilimumab plus nivolumab after autologous stem cell transplantation. General observations from the study: Per the authors, repertoire, Treg and microbiota data justify further study.

The chain links TRBV2 to TRBJ1-6; D call uncertain. This sample comprised PBMCs, obtained in a trial of ipilimumab plus nivolumab as post-transplant consolidation. This TCR was recovered from a male donor with diffuse large B-cell lymphoma. This CDR3 is CASSESESSYNSPLHF. CDR3 DNA sequence: TGTGCCAGCAGTGAATCGGAGAGCTCCTATAATTCACCCCTCCACTTT.